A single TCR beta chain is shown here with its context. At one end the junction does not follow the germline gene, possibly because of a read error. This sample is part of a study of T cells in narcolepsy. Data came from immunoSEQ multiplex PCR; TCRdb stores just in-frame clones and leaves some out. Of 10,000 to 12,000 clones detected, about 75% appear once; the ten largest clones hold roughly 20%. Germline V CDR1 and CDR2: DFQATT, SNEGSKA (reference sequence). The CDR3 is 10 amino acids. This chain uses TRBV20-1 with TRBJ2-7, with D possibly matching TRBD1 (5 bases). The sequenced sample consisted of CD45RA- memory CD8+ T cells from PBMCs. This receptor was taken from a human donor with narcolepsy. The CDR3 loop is CSARAPGYDF. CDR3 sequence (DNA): TGCAGTGCTAGAGCCCCAGGGTACGACTTC.